One sample yielded the 11 T cell receptor beta chains listed below, sequenced in a study of T cell responses to AZD1222 COVID-19 vaccine. Using immunoSEQ multiplex PCR, the repertoire was profiled, and TCRdb retains in-frame clones only, with some absent. This table has some 130,000 clones, around 90% appearing once. The sample was peripheral blood, taken 28 days after the second AZD1222 dose. The receptors shown here come from an adult who received the AZD1222 COVID-19 vaccine.

V is TRBV15 and J is TRBJ1-2; TRBD1 is a possible D gene (5 bases). Germline V gene data show CDR1 as LNHNV and CDR2 as YYDKDF (reference sequence). V shed 1 base and J shed 4 bases, with 13 bases lying between them. The CDR3 is 15 amino acids. CDR3 protein: CATSRARGAGYGYTF. DNA for the CDR3: TGTGCCACCAGCAGAGCAAGGGGCGCAGGCTATGGCTACACCTTC.

The gene calls are TRBV4-1 and TRBJ1-5; D remains ambiguous. This CDR3 spans 15 amino acids. Trimming stripped 0 bases from V and 0 bases from J, with 6 bases between. The germline gives CDR1 MGHRA, CDR2 YSYEKL. The CDR3 sequence is CASSQDSYSNQPQHF. CDR3 coding DNA: TGCGCCAGCAGCCAAGACTCTTATAGCAATCAGCCCCAGCATTTT.

V and J are TRBV2 and TRBJ1-5; no firm D call. CDR3 length: 17 residues. V was shortened by 3 bases and J by 0 bases, with 15 bases between the two germline ends. Per germline, CDR1 SNHLY and CDR2 FYNNEI. CDR3 sequence: CASSESLPPYSNQPQHF. The DNA of the CDR3 is TGTGCCAGCAGTGAGTCCCTCCCACCGTATAGCAATCAGCCCCAGCATTTT.

The CDR3 nucleotides read TGTGCCAGCAGCCTAACGTGGGAGGTACGGCCCCAGCATTTT. Protein: CASSLTWEVRPQHF. The rearrangement links TRBV7-8 to TRBJ1-5; D unclear. The CDR3 contains 14 residues. The germline V and J ends were trimmed by 5 bases and 9 bases, with 17 bases remaining between them. Germline CDR1 is SGHVS and CDR2 is FQNEAQ.

The V gene is TRBV9, the J gene TRBJ1-3; TRBD1 is a possible D gene (6 bases). The V gene's germline CDR1 is SGDLS and CDR2 YYNGEE. This CDR3 comprises 16 residues. The V end was cut by 3 bases, the J end by 4 bases, with 17 bases between. Written as DNA, the CDR3 is TGTGCCAGCAGCGGGGGGGCCTCAACAGCCGGAAACACCATATATTTT. This codes for CASSGGASTAGNTIYF.

The chain combines TRBV7-2 with TRBJ1-4; no firm D call. V lost 5 bases, J lost 4 bases, and 5 bases lay in between. The CDR3 covers 12 residues. CDR1 and CDR2 from the germline V gene are SGHTA and FQGNSA. The CDR3 bases are TGTGCCAGCAGCGGATATAATGAAAAACTGTTTTTT. This translates into CASSGYNEKLFF.

The chain recombines TRBV4-2 with TRBJ2-3, with D maybe TRBD2 (6 bases). Germline CDR1 LGHNA, CDR2 YNFKEQ. Trimming took 3 bases from V and 0 from J, leaving 25 bases between them. The CDR3 has 20 amino acids. The CDR3 protein is CASSQAVGLSPAESTDTQYF. Written as DNA, the CDR3 is TGTGCCAGCAGCCAGGCCGTGGGACTTTCCCCAGCGGAGAGCACAGATACGCAGTATTTT.

This chain links TRBV11-1 with TRBJ2-3, with 8 nucleotides matching TRBD1. V was pared by 0 bases and J by 4 bases, with 6 bases of the junction left unmatched. Germline assignment: CDR1 SGHAT and CDR2 FQDESV (reference sequence). The CDR3 has 16 amino acids. This CDR3 is CASSLAFQGASDTQYF. As DNA, the CDR3 is TGTGCCAGCAGCTTAGCATTCCAGGGGGCGTCAGATACGCAGTATTTT.

V usage is TRBV27 and J usage is TRBJ1-1; TRBD1 aligns across 8 bases. Germline CDR1 reads MNHEY; CDR2 reads SMNVEV (reference sequence). V lost 10 bases and J lost 0; bases outside the gene matches: 7. The CDR3 has 14 amino acids. The CDR3 DNA sequence: TGTGCCACCTGCCGGGACAGGATGAACACTGAAGCTTTCTTT. It specifies CATCRDRMNTEAFF.

The J gene is TRBJ2-1, the V gene TRBV3-1 (or the pseudogene TRBV3-2); D might be TRBD2 (5 bases). The CDR3 is 14 residues long. Trimming removed 1 base from V and 6 bases from J, with 10 bases in between. Germline V CDR1 and CDR2: LGHDT, YNNKEL (reference sequence). The CDR3 region is CASSQVSEANEQFF. The CDR3 DNA reads TGTGCCAGCAGCCAAGTCTCGGAGGCCAATGAGCAGTTCTTC.

This chain connects TRBV4-1 to TRBJ2-5, with D possibly called TRBD1 or TRBD2 (6 bases each). CDR1 is MGHRA and CDR2 is YSYEKL in the germline V gene. Trimming stripped 1 base from V and 5 bases from J, with 14 bases between. This CDR3 region has 15 residues. CDR3 residues: CASSQAGGAVETQYF. The CDR3 bases are TGCGCCAGCAGCCAAGCCGGGGGCGCAGTCGAGACCCAGTACTTC.